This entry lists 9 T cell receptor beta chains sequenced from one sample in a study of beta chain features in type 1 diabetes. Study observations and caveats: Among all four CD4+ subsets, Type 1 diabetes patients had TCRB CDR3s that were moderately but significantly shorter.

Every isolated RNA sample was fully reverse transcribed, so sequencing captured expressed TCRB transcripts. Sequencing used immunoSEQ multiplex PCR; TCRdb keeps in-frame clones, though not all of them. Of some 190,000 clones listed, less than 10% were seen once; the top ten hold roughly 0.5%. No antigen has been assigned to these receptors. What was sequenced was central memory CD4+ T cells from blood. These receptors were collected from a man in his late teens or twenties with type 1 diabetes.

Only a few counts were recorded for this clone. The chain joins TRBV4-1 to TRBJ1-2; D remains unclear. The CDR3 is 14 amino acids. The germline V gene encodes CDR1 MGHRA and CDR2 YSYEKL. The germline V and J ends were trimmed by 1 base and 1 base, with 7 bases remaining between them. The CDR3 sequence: CASSQVNSNYGYTF. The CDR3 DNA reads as TGCGCCAGCAGCCAAGTAAACAGTAACTATGGCTACACCTTC.

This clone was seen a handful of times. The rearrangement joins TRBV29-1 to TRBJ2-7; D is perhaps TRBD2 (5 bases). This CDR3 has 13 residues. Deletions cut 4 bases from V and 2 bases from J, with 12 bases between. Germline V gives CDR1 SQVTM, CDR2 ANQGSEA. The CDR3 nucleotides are TGCAGCGTTGGGGGAGACATAACCTACGAGCAGTACTTC. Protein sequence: CSVGGDITYEQYF.

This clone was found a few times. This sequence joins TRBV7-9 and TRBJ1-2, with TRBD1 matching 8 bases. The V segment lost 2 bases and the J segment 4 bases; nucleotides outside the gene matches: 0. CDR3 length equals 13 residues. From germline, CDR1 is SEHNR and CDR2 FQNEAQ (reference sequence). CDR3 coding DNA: TGTGCCAGCAGCTTAACAGGGGGCTATGGCTACACCTTC. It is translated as CASSLTGGYGYTF.

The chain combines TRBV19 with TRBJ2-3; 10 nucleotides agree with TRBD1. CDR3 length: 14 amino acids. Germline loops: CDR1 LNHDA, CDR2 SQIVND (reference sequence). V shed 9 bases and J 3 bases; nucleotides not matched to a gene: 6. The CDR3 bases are TGTGCCAGCCGGACAGGGGGTGGAACAGATACGCAGTATTTT. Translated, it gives CASRTGGGTDTQYF.

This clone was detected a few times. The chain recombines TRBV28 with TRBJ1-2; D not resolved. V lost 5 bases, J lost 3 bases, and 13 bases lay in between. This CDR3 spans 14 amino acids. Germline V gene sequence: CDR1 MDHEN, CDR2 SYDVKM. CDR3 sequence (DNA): TGTGCCAGCAGTCCAATAAGGGAGGACTATGGCTACACCTTC. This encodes CASSPIREDYGYTF.

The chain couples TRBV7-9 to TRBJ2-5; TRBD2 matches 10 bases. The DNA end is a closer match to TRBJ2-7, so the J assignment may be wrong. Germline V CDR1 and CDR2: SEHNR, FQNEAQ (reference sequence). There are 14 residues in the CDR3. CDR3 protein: CASSLPLAGVEQYF. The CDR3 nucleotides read TGTGCCAGCAGCTTACCGCTAGCGGGAGTCGAGCAGTACTTC.

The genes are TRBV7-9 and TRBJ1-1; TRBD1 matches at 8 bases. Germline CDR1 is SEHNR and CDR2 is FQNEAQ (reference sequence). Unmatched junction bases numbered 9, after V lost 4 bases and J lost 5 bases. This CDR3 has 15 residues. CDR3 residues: CASSSRTGQGTEAFF. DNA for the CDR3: TGTGCCAGCAGCTCGAGGACAGGGCAAGGGACTGAAGCTTTCTTT.

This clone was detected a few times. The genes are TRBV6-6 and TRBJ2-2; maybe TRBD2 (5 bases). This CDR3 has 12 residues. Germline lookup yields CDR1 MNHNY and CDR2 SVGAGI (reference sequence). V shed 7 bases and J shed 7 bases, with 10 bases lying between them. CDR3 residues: CASTPGIGELFF. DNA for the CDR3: TGTGCCAGCACTCCGGGGATCGGGGAGCTGTTTTTT.

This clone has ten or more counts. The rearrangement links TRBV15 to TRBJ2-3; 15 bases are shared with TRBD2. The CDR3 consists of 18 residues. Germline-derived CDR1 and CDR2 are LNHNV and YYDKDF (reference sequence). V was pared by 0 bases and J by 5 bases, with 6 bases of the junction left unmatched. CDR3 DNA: TGTGCCACCAGCAGAGATCCCGGGGGACTAGCGGGAGGAGATACGCAGTATTTT. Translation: CATSRDPGGLAGGDTQYF.